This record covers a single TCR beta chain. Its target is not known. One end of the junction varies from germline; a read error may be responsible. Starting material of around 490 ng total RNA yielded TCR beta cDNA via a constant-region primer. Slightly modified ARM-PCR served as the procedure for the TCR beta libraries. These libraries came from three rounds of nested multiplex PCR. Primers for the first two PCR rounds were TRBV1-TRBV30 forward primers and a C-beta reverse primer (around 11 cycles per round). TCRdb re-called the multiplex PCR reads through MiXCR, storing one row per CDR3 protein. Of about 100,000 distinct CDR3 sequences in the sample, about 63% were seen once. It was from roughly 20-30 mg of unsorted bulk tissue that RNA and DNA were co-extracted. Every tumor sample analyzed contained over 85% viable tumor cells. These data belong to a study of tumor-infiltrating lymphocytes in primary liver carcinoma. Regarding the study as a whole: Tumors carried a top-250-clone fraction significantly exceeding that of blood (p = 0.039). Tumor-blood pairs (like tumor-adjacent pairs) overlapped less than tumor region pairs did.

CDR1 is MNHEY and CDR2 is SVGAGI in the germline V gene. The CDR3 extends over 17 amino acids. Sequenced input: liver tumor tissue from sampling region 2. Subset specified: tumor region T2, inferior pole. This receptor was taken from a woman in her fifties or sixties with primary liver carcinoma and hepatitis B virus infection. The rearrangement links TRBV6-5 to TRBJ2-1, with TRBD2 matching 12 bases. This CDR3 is CASNWTSGIGAYNGQFF. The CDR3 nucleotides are TGTGCCAGCAACTGGACTAGCGGGATAGGCGCCTACAATGGGCAGTTCTTC.